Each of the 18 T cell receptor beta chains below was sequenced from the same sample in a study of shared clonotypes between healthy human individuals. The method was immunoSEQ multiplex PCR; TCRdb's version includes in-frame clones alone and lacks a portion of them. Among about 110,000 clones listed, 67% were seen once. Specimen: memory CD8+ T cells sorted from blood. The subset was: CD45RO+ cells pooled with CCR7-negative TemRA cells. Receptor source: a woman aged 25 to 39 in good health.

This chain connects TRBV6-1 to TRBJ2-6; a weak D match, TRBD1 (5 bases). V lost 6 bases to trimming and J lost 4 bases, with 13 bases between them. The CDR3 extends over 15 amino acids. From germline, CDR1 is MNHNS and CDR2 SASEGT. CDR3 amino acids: CASSLSGYGANVLTF. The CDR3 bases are TGTGCCAGCAGCCTATCAGGGTACGGGGCCAACGTCCTGACTTTC.

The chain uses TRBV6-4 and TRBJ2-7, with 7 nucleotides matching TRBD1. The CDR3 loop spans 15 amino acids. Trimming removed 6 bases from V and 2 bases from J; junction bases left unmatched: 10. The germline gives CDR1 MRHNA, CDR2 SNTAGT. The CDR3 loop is CASRVQGDGPYEQYF. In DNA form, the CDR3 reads TGTGCCAGCAGGGTCCAGGGGGACGGCCCCTACGAGCAGTACTTC.

Here the CDR3 reads CASSGRASTDTQYF. The CDR3 DNA reads as TGTGCCAGCAGCGGGAGGGCCAGCACAGATACGCAGTATTTT. The chain joins TRBV25-1 to TRBJ2-3, with 8 bases fitting TRBD2. Losses at the gene ends were 6 bases for V and 0 bases for J; bases not matched to a gene: 2. CDR3 length equals 14 residues. The germline gives CDR1 MGHDK, CDR2 SYGVNS.

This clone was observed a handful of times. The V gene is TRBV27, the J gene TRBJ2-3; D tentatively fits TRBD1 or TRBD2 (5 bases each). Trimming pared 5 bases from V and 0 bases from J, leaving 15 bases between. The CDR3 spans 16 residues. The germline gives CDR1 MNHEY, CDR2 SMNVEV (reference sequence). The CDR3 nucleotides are TGTGCCAGCAGTCCGAAGGGGCGAGGGAGCACAGATACGCAGTATTTT. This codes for CASSPKGRGSTDTQYF.

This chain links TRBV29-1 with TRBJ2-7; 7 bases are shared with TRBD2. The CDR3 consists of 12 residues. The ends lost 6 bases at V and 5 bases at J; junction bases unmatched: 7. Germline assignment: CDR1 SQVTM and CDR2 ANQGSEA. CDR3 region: CSVARGVHEQYF. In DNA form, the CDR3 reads TGCAGCGTGGCCCGGGGGGTCCACGAGCAGTACTTC.

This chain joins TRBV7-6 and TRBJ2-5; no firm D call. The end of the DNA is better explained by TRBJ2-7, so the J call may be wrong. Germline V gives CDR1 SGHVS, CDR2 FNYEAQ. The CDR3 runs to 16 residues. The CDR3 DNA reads TGTGCCAGCAGCTCGGAGACGGCAAGAGACCACTACGAGCAGTACTTC. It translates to CASSSETARDHYEQYF.

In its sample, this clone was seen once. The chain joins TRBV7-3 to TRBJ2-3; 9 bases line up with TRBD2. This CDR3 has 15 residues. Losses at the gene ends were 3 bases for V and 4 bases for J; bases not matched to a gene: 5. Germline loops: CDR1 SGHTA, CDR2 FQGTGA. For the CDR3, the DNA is TGTGCCAGCAGCTTTAGCGGGAGCGGGTCAGATACGCAGTATTTT. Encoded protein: CASSFSGSGSDTQYF.

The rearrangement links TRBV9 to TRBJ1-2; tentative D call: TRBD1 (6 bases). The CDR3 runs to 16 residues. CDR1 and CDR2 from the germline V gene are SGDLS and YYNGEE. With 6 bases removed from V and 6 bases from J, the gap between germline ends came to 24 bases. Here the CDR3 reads CASNHSDRGAENGYTF. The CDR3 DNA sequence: TGTGCCAGCAATCATTCAGATCGGGGGGCGGAAAATGGCTACACCTTC.

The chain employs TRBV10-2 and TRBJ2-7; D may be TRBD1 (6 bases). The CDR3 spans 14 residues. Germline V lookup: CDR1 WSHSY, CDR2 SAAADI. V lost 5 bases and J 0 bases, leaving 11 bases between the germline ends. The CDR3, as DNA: TGCGCCAGCAGTACAGGGTGGAGCTCCTACGAGCAGTACTTC. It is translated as CASSTGWSSYEQYF.

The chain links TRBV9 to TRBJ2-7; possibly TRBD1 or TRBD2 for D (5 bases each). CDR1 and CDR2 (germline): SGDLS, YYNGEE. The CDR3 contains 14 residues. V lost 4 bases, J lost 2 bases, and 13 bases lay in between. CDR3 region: CASSPGTVAYEQYF. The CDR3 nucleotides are TGTGCCAGCAGCCCCGGGACGGTGGCCTACGAGCAGTACTTC.

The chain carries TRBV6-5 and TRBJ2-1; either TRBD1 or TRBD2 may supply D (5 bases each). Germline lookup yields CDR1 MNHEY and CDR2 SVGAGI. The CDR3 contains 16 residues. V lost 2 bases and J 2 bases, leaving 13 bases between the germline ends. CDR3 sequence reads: CASSYGGRGAYNEQFF. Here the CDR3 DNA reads TGTGCCAGCAGTTACGGGGGACGGGGAGCCTACAATGAGCAGTTCTTC.

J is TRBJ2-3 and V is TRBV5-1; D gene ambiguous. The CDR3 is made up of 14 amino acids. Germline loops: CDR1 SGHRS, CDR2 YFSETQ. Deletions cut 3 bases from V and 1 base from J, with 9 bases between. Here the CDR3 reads CASSWAARTDTQYF. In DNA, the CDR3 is TGCGCCAGCAGCTGGGCAGCCCGCACAGATACGCAGTATTTT.

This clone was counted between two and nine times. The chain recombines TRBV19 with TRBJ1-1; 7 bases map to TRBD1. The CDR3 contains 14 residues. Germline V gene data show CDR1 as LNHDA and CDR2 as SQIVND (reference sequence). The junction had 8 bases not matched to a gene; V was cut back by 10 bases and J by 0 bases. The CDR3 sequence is CATEQGNLNTEAFF. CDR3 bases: TGTGCCACCGAACAGGGGAACCTGAACACTGAAGCTTTCTTT.

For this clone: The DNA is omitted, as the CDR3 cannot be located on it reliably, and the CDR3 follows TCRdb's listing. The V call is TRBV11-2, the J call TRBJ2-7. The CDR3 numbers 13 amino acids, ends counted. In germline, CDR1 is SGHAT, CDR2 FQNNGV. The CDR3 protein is CASSSSGQVEQYF.

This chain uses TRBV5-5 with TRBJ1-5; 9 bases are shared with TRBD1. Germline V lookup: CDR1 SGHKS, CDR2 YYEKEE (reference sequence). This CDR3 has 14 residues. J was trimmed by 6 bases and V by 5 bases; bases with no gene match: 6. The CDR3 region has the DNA TGTGCCAGCAGTTCAACAGGGGGCAGTCAGCCCCAGCATTTT. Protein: CASSSTGGSQPQHF.

In nucleotides, the CDR3 is TGTGCCAGCAGACCCGGGACTAGCGGGAGCGGGAGAGAGACCCAGTACTTC. This sequence encodes CASRPGTSGSGRETQYF. The chain has TRBV7-9 and TRBJ2-5, with 14 bases lining up with TRBD2. From germline, CDR1 is SEHNR and CDR2 FQNEAQ (reference sequence). J lost 4 bases, V lost 6 bases, and 10 bases had no gene match. This CDR3 has 17 amino acids.

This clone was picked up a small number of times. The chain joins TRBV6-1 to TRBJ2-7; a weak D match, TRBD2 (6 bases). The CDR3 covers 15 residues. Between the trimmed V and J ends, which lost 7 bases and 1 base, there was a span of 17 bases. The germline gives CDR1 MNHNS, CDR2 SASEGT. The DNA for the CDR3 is TGTGCCAGCACTCAAGGGGAGGACGCTTCCTACGAGCAGTACTTC. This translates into CASTQGEDASYEQYF.

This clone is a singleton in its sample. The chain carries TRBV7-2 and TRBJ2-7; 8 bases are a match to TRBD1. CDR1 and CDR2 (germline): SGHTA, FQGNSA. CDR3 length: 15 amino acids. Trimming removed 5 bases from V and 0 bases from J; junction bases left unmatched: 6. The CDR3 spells CASSQGAGGSYEQYF. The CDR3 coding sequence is TGTGCCAGCAGCCAGGGGGCGGGCGGCTCCTACGAGCAGTACTTC. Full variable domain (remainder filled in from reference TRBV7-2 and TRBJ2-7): GAGVSQSPSNKVTEKGKDVELRCDPISGHTALYWYRQSLGQGLEFLIYFQGNSAPDKSGLPSDRFSAERTGGSVSTLTIQRTQQEDSAVYLCASSQGAGGSYEQYFGPGTRLTVT.